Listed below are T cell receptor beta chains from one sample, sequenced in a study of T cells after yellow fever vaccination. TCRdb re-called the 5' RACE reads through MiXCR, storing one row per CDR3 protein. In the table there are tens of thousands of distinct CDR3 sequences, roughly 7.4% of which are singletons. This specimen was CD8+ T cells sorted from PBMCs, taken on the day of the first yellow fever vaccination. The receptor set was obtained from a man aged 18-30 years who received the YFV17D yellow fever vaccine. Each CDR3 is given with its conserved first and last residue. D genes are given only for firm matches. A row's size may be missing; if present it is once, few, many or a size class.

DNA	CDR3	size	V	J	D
TGCGCCAGCAGCCCTTACCCGGGACCCATGAACACTGAAGCTTTCTTT	CASSPYPGPMNTEAFF	-	TRBV4-1	TRBJ1-1	-
TGTGCCAGCAGCCAAGTTAGCGGAGGGACGCAGTATTTT	CASSQVSGGTQYF	many	TRBV3-1	TRBJ2-3	-
TGTGCTAGTGGTTTCTGGACAGGTCATGAGCAGTTCTTC	CASGFWTGHEQFF	many	TRBV12-5	TRBJ2-1	TRBD1
TGTGCCAGCAGCTCCCGGGACTTCGAAGAGACCCAGTACTTC	CASSSRDFEETQYF	-	TRBV13	TRBJ2-5	-
TGTGCCACCAGTGACGACAGTGGCGAGCAGTTCTTC	CATSDDSGEQFF	few	TRBV24-1	TRBJ2-1	-
TGTGCCAGCAGCAACCGCGGAGTGGGGGAGCTGTTTTTT	CASSNRGVGELFF	many	TRBV6-2/TRBV6-3	TRBJ2-2	-
TGCGCCAGCAGAGACTACGGATCCTGGAATGAGCAGTTCTTC	CASRDYGSWNEQFF	few	TRBV5-1	TRBJ2-1	-
TGTGCCAGCAGCAGGGGACAGGGGGCGCGTGGGGCCAACGTCCTGACTTTC	CASSRGQGARGANVLTF	few	TRBV7-6	TRBJ2-6	TRBD1
TGTGCCAGCAGGTCGCTCACTGAAGCTTTCTTT	CASRSLTEAFF	-	TRBV2	TRBJ1-1	-
TGTGCCAGCAGTTTAGTCAAACTAGCGGGGACAGATACGCAGTATTTT	CASSLVKLAGTDTQYF	few	TRBV12-3/TRBV12-4	TRBJ2-3	TRBD2
TGTGCCACCGCCGGGCCTGCTGGTAATGAGCAGTTCTTC	CATAGPAGNEQFF	few	TRBV24-1	TRBJ2-1	-
TGTGCCAGTGCTCGCCGCACAGATACGCAGTATTTT	CASARRTDTQYF	-	TRBV5-8	TRBJ2-3	-
TGTGCCAGCAGCTTTTGGGGGGATAGCACAGATACGCAGTATTTT	CASSFWGDSTDTQYF	many	TRBV7-9	TRBJ2-3	-
TGTGCCAGCAGCGTAAGGGAGTATACTGAAGCTTTCTTT	CASSVREYTEAFF	few	TRBV9	TRBJ1-1	-
TGTGCCAGCACCCCGGGGGGGGGAGGCGGCTACACCTTC	CASTPGGGGGYTF	-	TRBV12-3/TRBV12-4	TRBJ1-2	-
TGCGCCAGCAGCCACATAGGACAGGGTATTCAGCCCCAGCATTTT	CASSHIGQGIQPQHF	many	TRBV4-1	TRBJ1-5	TRBD1
TGTGCCAGCAGTTTCTCTGGGGCCAACGTCCTGACTTTC	CASSFSGANVLTF	-	TRBV12-3/TRBV12-4	TRBJ2-6	-
TGTGCCAGCAGCCAAGAGAAGGGTTGGATGAACACTGAAGCTTTCTTT	CASSQEKGWMNTEAFF	few	TRBV14	TRBJ1-1	-
TGTGCCAGCAGCCCACAGGGCTTCGGAAACACCATATATTTT	CASSPQGFGNTIYF	-	TRBV6-5	TRBJ1-3	-
TGCAGCGTTGTTCGCGGTCTCCAAGAGACCCAGTACTTC	CSVVRGLQETQYF	-	TRBV29-1	TRBJ2-5	-
TGCAGCGTTGCCTCCGGGAAACTTAACTATGGCTACACCTTC	CSVASGKLNYGYTF	few	TRBV29-1	TRBJ1-2	-
TGTGCCAGCAGCCGCCCGGGACAGGGAGCACCGTTCTACGAGCAGTACTTC	CASSRPGQGAPFYEQYF	few	TRBV12-3/TRBV12-4	TRBJ2-7	TRBD1
TGTGCCAGCAGTCCCCCGGGACATCAGGGGAAAGCTTTCTTT	CASSPPGHQGKAFF	few	TRBV6-1	TRBJ1-1	-
TGCGCCAGCAGCTTGGCTAGCGGAACAGATACGCAGTATTTT	CASSLASGTDTQYF	many	TRBV5-1	TRBJ2-3	TRBD2
TGCGCCAGCAAGCAGGGTGGAACCGGGGAGCTGTTTTTT	CASKQGGTGELFF	many	TRBV5-1	TRBJ2-2	-
TGCGCCAGAAGCCCGGGTCGGCAGGGGGCGTACAATGAGCAGTTCTTC	CARSPGRQGAYNEQFF	-	TRBV4-3	TRBJ2-1	TRBD1
TGCGCCAGCAGCCAACCAGGGGCCTACGAGCAGTACTTC	CASSQPGAYEQYF	-	TRBV4-1	TRBJ2-7	-
TGTGCCAGCCGGGAGGGGGGGCAGCCCCAGCATTTT	CASREGGQPQHF	-	TRBV27	TRBJ1-5	-
TGTGCCAGCAGTTACGATAAGGCAAAGATCAATCAGCCCCAGCATTTT	CASSYDKAKINQPQHF	many	TRBV6-2/TRBV6-3	TRBJ1-5	-
TGTGCCAGCAGCGTAGGAACTAGCGGGGGCAACATTCAGTACTTC	CASSVGTSGGNIQYF	-	TRBV9	TRBJ2-4	TRBD2
TGCGCCAGCAGCCAAATGGGGGGGCGGACCGGGGAGCTGTTTTTT	CASSQMGGRTGELFF	few	TRBV4-1	TRBJ2-2	-